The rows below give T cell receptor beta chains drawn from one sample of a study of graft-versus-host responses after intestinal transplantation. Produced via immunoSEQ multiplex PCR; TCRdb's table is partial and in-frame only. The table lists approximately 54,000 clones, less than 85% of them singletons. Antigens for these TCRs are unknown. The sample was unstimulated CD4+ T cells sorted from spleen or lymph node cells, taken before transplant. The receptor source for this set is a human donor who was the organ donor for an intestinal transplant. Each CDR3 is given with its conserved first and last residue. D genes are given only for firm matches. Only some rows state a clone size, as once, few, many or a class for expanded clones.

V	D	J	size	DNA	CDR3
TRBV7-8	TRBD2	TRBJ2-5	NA	TGTGCCAGCAGCTCGGGACTAGCGGGACAAGAGACCCAGTACTTC	CASSSGLAGQETQYF
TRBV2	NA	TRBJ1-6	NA	TGTGCCAGCAGTGAAATACAGTCCTATAATTCACCCCTCCACTTT	CASSEIQSYNSPLHF
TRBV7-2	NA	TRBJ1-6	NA	TGTGCCAGCAGCTCAGTATTTGGACCCCTCCACTTT	CASSSVFGPLHF
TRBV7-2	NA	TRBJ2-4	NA	TGTGCCAGCAGCTCCTTGTGGGGACATGAGGGTGGAAACATTCAGTACTTC	CASSSLWGHEGGNIQYF
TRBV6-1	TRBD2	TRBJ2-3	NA	TGTGCCAGCAGTGAGGGACTAGCGACAGATACGCAGTATTTT	CASSEGLATDTQYF
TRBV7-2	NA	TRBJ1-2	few	TGTGCCAGCAGCACGCGACACTATGGCTACACCTTC	CASSTRHYGYTF
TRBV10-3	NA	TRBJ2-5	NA	TGTGCCATCAGGAAGGACCCCGCTTCTCAAGAGACCCAGTACTTC	CAIRKDPASQETQYF
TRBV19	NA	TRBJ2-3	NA	TGTGCCAGCCAATGGGGGCTCGGGGGCCCAGATACGCAGTATTTT	CASQWGLGGPDTQYF
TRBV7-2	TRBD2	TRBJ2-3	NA	TGTGCCAGCAGCTTATATCCGGGGGGGCCGCCAGATACGCAGTATTTT	CASSLYPGGPPDTQYF
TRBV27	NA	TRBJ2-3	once	TGTGCCAGCAGTTTATCGAGAGGGGACTTTAGCACAGATACGCAGTATTTT	CASSLSRGDFSTDTQYF
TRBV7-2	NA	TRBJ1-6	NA	TGTGCCAGCAGCTTAGAGGCCCTTGGGGGTTCACCCCTCCACTTT	CASSLEALGGSPLHF
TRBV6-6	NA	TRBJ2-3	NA	TGTGCCAGCAGAGCCCTCCAAGATACGCAGTATTTT	CASRALQDTQYF
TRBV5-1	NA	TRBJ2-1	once	TGCGCCAGCAGCCAGGACAGCCTCTACAATGAGCAGTTCTTC	CASSQDSLYNEQFF
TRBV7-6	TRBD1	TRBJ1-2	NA	TGTGCCAGCAGCTTAGGGGGACAGTCTCTAAACTATGGCTACACCTTC	CASSLGGQSLNYGYTF
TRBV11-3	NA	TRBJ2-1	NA	TGTGCCAGCAGCTTAGACGGGAGAGCCTACAATGAGCAGTTCTTC	CASSLDGRAYNEQFF
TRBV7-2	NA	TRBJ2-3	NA	TGTGCCAGCAGCCAAATGGTCCTCACAGATACGCAGTATTTT	CASSQMVLTDTQYF
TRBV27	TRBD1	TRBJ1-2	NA	TGTGCCAGCAGTTTAGGGACAGGGGGCCTTGGCTACACCTTC	CASSLGTGGLGYTF
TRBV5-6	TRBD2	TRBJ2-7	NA	TGTGCCAGCAGCACCCCGGGACTAGCGGGGGGGCGCGAGCAGTACTTC	CASSTPGLAGGREQYF
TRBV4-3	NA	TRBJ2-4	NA	TGCGCCAGCAGCCTTTCGAGGGGCCAAAACATTCAGTACTTC	CASSLSRGQNIQYF
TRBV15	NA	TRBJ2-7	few	TGTGCCACCAGCAGAGATGGTATCGAAAACGAGCAGTACTTC	CATSRDGIENEQYF
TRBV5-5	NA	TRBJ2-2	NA	TGTGCCAGCAGCCCGTTCCTCTCGAACACCGGGGAGCTGTTTTTT	CASSPFLSNTGELFF
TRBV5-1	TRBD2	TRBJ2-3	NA	TGCGCCAGCAGCCGGACTAGCGGGAGGGCCTGGCCAGATACGCAGTATTTT	CASSRTSGRAWPDTQYF
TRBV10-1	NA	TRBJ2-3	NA	TGCGCCAGCAGTGAGTTGGGGCCCGCAGATACGCAGTATTTT	CASSELGPADTQYF
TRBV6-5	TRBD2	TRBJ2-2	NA	TGTGCCAGCAGTCCCCCTAGCGGGGATACCGGGGAGCTGTTTTTT	CASSPPSGDTGELFF
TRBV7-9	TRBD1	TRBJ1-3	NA	TGTGCCAGCAGCTTGACAGGGGGCGGAAACACCATATATTTT	CASSLTGGGNTIYF
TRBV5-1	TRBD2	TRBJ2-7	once	TGCGCCAGCAGCCGAAGGACTAGCCTTTCCTACGAGCAGTACTTC	CASSRRTSLSYEQYF
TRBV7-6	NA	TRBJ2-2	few	TGTGCCAGCAGCCGGGACAACACCGGGGAGCTGTTTTTT	CASSRDNTGELFF
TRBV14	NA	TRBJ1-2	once	TGTGCCAGCAGCCCGGGCAACTATGGCTACACCTTC	CASSPGNYGYTF
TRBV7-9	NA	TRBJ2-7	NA	TGTGCCAGCAGCTTAGGCCAGGGGACCTACGAGCAGTACTTC	CASSLGQGTYEQYF
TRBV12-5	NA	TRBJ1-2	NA	TGTGCTAGTGGCCAACGGGACAACTATGGCTACACCTTC	CASGQRDNYGYTF
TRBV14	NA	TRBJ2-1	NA	TGTGCCAGCAGCCAGTGGCACTTGAGCTCCTACAATGAGCAGTTCTTC	CASSQWHLSSYNEQFF
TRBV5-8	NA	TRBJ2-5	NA	TGTGCCAGCAGCTTAGGATCAGGGGCCCAAGAGACCCAGTACTTC	CASSLGSGAQETQYF
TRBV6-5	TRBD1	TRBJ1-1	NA	TGTGCCAGCAGAAAGACAGGGGGCACGACTGAAGCTTTCTTT	CASRKTGGTTEAFF
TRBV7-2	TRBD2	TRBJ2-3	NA	TGTGCCAGCAGCTTGGCGGAGCCCCGCGGGGGGGTTTCGCAGTATTTT	CASSLAEPRGGVSQYF
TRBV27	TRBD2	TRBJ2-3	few	TGTGCCAGCAGTCCCCAGCGGGAGGAGGGATCAGATACGCAGTATTTT	CASSPQREEGSDTQYF